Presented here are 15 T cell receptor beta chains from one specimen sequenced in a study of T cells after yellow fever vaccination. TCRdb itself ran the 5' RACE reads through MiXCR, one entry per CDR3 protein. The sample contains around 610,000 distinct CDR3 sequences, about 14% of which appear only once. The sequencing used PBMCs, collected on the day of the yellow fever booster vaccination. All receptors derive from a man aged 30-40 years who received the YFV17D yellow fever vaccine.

The CDR3 here is CASRLVGGSTSNQPQHF. CDR3 bases: TGTGCCAGCAGATTGGTCGGGGGATCAACTAGCAATCAGCCCCAGCATTTT. This chain connects TRBV28 to TRBJ1-5, with D possibly being TRBD1 (5 bases). CDR1 and CDR2 (germline): MDHEN, SYDVKM. The length of the CDR3 is 17 residues. V was pared by 6 bases and J by 0 bases, with 18 bases between.

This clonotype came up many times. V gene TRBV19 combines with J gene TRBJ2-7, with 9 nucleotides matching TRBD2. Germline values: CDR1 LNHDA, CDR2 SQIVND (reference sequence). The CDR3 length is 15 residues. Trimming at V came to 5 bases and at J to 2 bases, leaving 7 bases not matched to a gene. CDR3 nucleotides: TGTGCCAGTAGTCCGGGGGCGGGAGGGCCCTACGAGCAGTACTTC. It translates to CASSPGAGGPYEQYF. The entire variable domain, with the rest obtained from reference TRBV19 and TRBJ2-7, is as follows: DGGITQSPKYLFRKEGQNVTLSCEQNLNHDAMYWYRQDPGQGLRLIYYSQIVNDFQKGDIAEGYSVSREKKESFPLTVTSAQKNPTAFYLCASSPGAGGPYEQYFGPGTRLTVT.

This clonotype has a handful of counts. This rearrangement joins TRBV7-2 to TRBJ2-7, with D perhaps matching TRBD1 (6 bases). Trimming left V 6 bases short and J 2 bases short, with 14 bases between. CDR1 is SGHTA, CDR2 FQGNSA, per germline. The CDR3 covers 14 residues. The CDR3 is CASRAPGQPYEQYF. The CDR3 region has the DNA TGTGCCAGCAGGGCACCGGGACAACCCTACGAGCAGTACTTC.

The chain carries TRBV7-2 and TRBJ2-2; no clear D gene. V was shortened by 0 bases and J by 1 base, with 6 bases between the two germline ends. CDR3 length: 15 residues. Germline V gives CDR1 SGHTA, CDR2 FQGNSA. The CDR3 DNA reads TGTGCCAGCAGCTTAGCTGGAAAGAACACCGGGGAGCTGTTTTTT. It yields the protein CASSLAGKNTGELFF.

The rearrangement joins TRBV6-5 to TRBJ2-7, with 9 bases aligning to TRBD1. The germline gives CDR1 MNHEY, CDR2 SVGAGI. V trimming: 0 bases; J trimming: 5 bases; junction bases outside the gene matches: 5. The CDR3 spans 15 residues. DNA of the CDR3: TGTGCCAGCAGTTACTCACAGGGGGCTTGGGACGAGCAGTACTTC. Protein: CASSYSQGAWDEQYF.

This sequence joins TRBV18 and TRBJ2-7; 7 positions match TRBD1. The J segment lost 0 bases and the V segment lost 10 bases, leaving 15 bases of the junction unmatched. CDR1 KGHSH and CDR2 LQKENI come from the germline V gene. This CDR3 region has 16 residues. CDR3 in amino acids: CATTPTGEADSYEQYF. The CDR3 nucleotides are TGTGCCACCACCCCTACAGGGGAAGCGGACTCCTACGAGCAGTACTTC. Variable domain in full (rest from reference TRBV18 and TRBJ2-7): NAGVMQNPRHLVRRRGQEARLRCSPMKGHSHVYWYRQLPEEGLKFMVYLQKENIIDESGMPKERFSAEFPKEGPSILRIQQVVRGDSAAYFCATTPTGEADSYEQYFGPGTRLTVT.

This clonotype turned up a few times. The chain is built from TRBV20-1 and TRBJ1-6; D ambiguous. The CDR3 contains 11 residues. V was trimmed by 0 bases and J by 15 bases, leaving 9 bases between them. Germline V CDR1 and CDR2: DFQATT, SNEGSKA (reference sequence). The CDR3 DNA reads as TGCAGTGCTAGAGAGGGGTACTACCTCCACTTT. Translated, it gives CSAREGYYLHF.

CDR3 coding DNA: TGCAGTGCTGCTACTAGAACGTCTTACGAGCAGTACTTC. It encodes CSAATRTSYEQYF. J is TRBJ2-7 and V is TRBV20-1; maybe TRBD2 (5 bases). This CDR3 region has 13 residues. Per germline, CDR1 DFQATT and CDR2 SNEGSKA (reference sequence). With 5 bases removed from V and 4 bases from J, the gap between germline ends came to 15 bases.

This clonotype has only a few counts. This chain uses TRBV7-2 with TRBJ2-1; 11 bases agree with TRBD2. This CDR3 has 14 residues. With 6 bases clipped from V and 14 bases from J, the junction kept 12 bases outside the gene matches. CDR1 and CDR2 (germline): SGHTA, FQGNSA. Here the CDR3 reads CASSDLSGRAPKFF. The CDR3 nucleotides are TGTGCCAGCAGTGACCTTAGCGGGAGGGCCCCGAAGTTCTTC.

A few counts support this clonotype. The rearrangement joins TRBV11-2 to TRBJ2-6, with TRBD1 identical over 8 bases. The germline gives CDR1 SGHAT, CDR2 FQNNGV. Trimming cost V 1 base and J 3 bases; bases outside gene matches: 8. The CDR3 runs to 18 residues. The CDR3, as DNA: TGTGCCAGCAGCTTAGGGGCAGGGGGCCTCTTTGGGGCCAACGTCCTGACTTTC. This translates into CASSLGAGGLFGANVLTF.

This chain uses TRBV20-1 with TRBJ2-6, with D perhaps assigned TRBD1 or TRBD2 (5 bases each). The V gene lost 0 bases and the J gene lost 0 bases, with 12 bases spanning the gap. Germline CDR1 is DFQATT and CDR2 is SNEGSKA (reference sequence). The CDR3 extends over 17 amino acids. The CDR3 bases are TGCAGTGCTAGAGAGGGACGTCTTGGCTCTGGGGCCAACGTCCTGACTTTC. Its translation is CSAREGRLGSGANVLTF.

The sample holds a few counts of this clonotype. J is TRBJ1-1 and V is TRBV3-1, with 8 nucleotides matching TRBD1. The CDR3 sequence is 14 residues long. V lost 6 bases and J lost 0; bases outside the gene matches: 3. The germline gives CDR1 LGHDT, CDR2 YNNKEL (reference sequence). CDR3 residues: CASRGDRMNTEAFF. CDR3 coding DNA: TGTGCCAGCAGGGGGGACAGGATGAACACTGAAGCTTTCTTT.

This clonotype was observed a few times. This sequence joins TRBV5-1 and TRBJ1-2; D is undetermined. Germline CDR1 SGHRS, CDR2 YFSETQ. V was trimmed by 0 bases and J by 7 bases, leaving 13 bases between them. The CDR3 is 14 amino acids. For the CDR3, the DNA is TGCGCCAGCAGCTTGGCCACATGGGCAGGTGGCTACACCTTC. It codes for CASSLATWAGGYTF.

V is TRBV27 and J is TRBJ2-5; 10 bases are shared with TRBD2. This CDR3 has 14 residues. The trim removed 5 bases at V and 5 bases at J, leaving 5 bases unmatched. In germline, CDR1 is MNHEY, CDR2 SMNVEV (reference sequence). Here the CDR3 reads CASSPSGSGETQYF. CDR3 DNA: TGTGCCAGCAGTCCTAGCGGGAGTGGGGAGACCCAGTACTTC.

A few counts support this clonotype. The CDR3 nucleotides read TGTGCCAGCAGGCAGGGGAATTGGGAGACCCAGTACTTC. It is translated as CASRQGNWETQYF. The chain is built from TRBV6-1 and TRBJ2-5; D possibly corresponds to TRBD1 (6 bases). Trimming shortened V by 6 bases and J by 5 bases, and 13 bases separated the two germline ends. Germline V gene data show CDR1 as MNHNS and CDR2 as SASEGT. This CDR3 spans 13 amino acids.